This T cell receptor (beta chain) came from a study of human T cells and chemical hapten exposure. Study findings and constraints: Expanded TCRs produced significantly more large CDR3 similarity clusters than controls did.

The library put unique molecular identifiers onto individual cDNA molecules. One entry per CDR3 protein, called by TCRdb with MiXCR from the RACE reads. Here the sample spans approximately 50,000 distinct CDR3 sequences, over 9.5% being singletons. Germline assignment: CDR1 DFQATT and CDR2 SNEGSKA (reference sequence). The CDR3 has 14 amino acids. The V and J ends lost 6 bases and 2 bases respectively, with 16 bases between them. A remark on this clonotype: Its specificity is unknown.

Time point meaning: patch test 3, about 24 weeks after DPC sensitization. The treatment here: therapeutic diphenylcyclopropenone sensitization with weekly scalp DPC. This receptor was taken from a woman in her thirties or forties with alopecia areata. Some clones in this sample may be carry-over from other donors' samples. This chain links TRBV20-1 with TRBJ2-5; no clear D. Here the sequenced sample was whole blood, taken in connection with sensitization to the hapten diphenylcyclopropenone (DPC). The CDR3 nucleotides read TGCAGTGCCCAGGTCTCACAGCTTCAAGAGACCCAGTACTTC. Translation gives CSAQVSQLQETQYF.